The 21 T cell receptor beta chains below come from one sample, sequenced in a study of sequential checkpoint blockade in melanoma. Assay used: immunoSEQ multiplex PCR; TCRdb lists only in-frame clones, some missing. The sample comprises about 1,600 clones, 24% of which are singletons, and roughly 8% rests with the top ten. The treatment here: randomized to nivolumab then ipilimumab (arm A) or the reverse (arm B). Sample: tumor tissue (inferred from file names), taken from a patient given nivolumab and ipilimumab in sequence. These receptors all stem from a human donor with melanoma.

This clone was seen a handful of times. The chain has TRBV19 and TRBJ1-5; TRBD1 might be the D (5 bases). Per germline, CDR1 LNHDA and CDR2 SQIVND (reference sequence). Trimming left V 5 bases short and J 3 bases short, with 14 bases between. This CDR3 has 15 residues. The CDR3 sequence is CASSPGQGYNQPQHF. The CDR3 DNA reads TGTGCCAGTAGTCCCGGGCAGGGCTACAATCAGCCCCAGCATTTT. The full variable domain, completed using reference TRBV19 and TRBJ1-5, is DGGITQSPKYLFRKEGQNVTLSCEQNLNHDAMYWYRQDPGQGLRLIYYSQIVNDFQKGDIAEGYSVSREKKESFPLTVTSAQKNPTAFYLCASSPGQGYNQPQHFGDGTRLSIL.

This chain joins TRBV19 and TRBJ1-2, with D possibly being TRBD1 (6 bases). CDR1 LNHDA and CDR2 SQIVND come from the germline V gene (reference sequence). The CDR3 is 15 amino acids. The V gene lost 6 bases and the J gene lost 3 bases, with 17 bases spanning the gap. CDR3 in amino acids: CASRARGGADYGYTF. CDR3 nucleotides: TGTGCCAGTAGGGCGAGGGGGGGCGCCGACTATGGCTACACCTTC.

A few counts support this clone. The chain recombines TRBV30 with TRBJ2-7; 9 bases are shared with TRBD2. Germline CDR1 and CDR2: GTSNPN and SVGIG (reference sequence). The V segment lost 0 bases and the J segment 2 bases; nucleotides outside the gene matches: 14. This CDR3 is 18 amino acids long. CDR3: CAWSVFSGSFERPYEQYF. The CDR3 DNA reads as TGTGCCTGGAGTGTATTTAGCGGGAGTTTTGAACGCCCCTACGAGCAGTACTTC.

By sample share, this clone is hyperexpanded. The chain links TRBV11-3 to TRBJ2-3, with 8 positions matching TRBD1. CDR3 length equals 15 residues. Trimming at V came to 1 base and at J to 2 bases, leaving 2 bases not matched to a gene. The germline CDR1 and CDR2 sequences are SGHNT and YENEEA. CDR3 residues: CASSLGTGLTDTQYF. The CDR3, as DNA: TGTGCCAGCAGCTTAGGGACAGGGCTCACAGATACGCAGTATTTT.

This clone was detected only a few times. In DNA, the CDR3 is TGTGCCAGCAGCCTTCTAGCGGGGGGGGATGAGCAGTTCTTC. Translating it yields CASSLLAGGDEQFF. The rearrangement joins TRBV14 to TRBJ2-1, with 12 positions matching TRBD2. Germline CDR1 and CDR2: SGHDN and FVKESK. This CDR3 spans 14 amino acids. The trim removed 4 bases at V and 8 bases at J, leaving 3 bases unmatched.

By sample fraction, this clone is medium-sized. CDR3 bases: TGTGCCAGCAGCCCCCGGACGGTTGTTAATGAAAAACTGTTTTTT. This gives the protein CASSPRTVVNEKLFF. The rearrangement joins TRBV11-3 to TRBJ1-4; D is uncertain. V was clipped by 5 bases and J by 4 bases, with 14 bases between them. CDR3 size: 15 residues. Per germline, CDR1 SGHNT and CDR2 YENEEA. Full variable domain (outside the CDR3, taken from reference TRBV11-3 and TRBJ1-4): EAGVVQSPRYKIIEKKQPVAFWCNPISGHNTLYWYLQNLGQGPELLIRYENEEAVDDSQLPKDRFSAERLKGVDSTLKIQPAELGDSAVYLCASSPRTVVNEKLFFGSGTQLSVL.

This clone qualifies as medium-sized. The rearrangement joins TRBV11-3 to TRBJ2-1; D is ambiguous. V lost 0 bases to trimming and J lost 4 bases, with 7 bases between them. Germline CDR1 reads SGHNT; CDR2 reads YENEEA. The CDR3 is made up of 14 amino acids. CDR3 protein: CASSLESSYNEQFF. Here the CDR3 DNA reads TGTGCCAGCAGCTTAGAGTCCAGTTACAATGAGCAGTTCTTC.

This clone was seen a handful of times. The DNA for the CDR3 is TGCGCCAGCAGCCTTGACGTCCTATCCAACTATGGCTACACCTTC. Residues: CASSLDVLSNYGYTF. The chain uses TRBV4-1 and TRBJ1-2; D remains ambiguous. The CDR3 is 15 residues long. V lost 4 bases and J lost 2, with 14 bases in between. Germline CDR1 and CDR2: MGHRA and YSYEKL.

The rearrangement uses TRBV9 and TRBJ2-1; 9 nucleotides match TRBD2. Germline lookup yields CDR1 SGDLS and CDR2 YYNGEE. The V and J ends lost 3 bases and 3 bases, in that order; junction bases with no gene match: 4. The CDR3 spans 15 residues. CDR3 DNA sequence: TGTGCCAGCAGCGGTAGCGGGGGAGGCTACAATGAGCAGTTCTTC. It codes for CASSGSGGGYNEQFF. The variable domain in full, with the rest retrieved from reference TRBV9 and TRBJ2-1, is DSGVTQTPKHLITATGQRVTLRCSPRSGDLSVYWYQQSLDQGLQFLIQYYNGEERAKGNILERFSAQQFPDLHSELNLSSLELGDSALYFCASSGSGGGYNEQFFGPGTRLTVL.

This clone showed up just once. The V gene is TRBV19, the J gene TRBJ2-3; a weak D match, TRBD1 (6 bases). This CDR3 contains 16 residues. The V gene's germline CDR1 is LNHDA and CDR2 SQIVND (reference sequence). The germline V and J ends were trimmed by 6 bases and 6 bases, with 22 bases remaining between them. CDR3 nucleotides: TGTGCCAGTAGAAACCGGGACCTGGGGGCACAGGATACGCAGTATTTT. It specifies CASRNRDLGAQDTQYF.

By proportion, this clone is large (0.1 to 1%). The chain is built from TRBV11-3 and TRBJ2-5; 8 bases match TRBD1. J lost 5 bases, V lost 5 bases, and 10 bases had no gene match. Germline V gene lookup returns CDR1 SGHNT and CDR2 YENEEA. The length of the CDR3 is 15 residues. The CDR3 nucleotides read TGTGCCAGCAGCGTAGGGGACAGGCGGTGGGAGACCCAGTACTTC. Residues: CASSVGDRRWETQYF.

This clone appeared a few times. J is TRBJ1-1 and V is TRBV6-8, with D unclear. V was trimmed by 2 bases and J by 1 base, leaving 5 bases between them. The CDR3 is made up of 13 amino acids. The germline V gene encodes CDR1 MNHGY and CDR2 SAAAGT. CDR3 protein: CASSYRGNTEAFF. The CDR3 coding sequence is TGTGCCAGCAGTTACCGGGGGAACACTGAAGCTTTCTTT.

This clone is termed medium-sized. The chain is built from TRBV9 and TRBJ2-7; TRBD2 agrees at 8 bases. V was clipped by 4 bases and J by 4 bases; unmatched bases: 10. Germline CDR1 and CDR2: SGDLS and YYNGEE. This CDR3 contains 15 residues. CDR3 DNA sequence: TGTGCCAGCAGCTTAGTTACTAGCGGCTCATACGAGCAGTACTTC. This gives the protein CASSLVTSGSYEQYF.

By its share, this clone is medium-sized. The V and J genes are TRBV11-3 and TRBJ2-1; D tentatively reads TRBD1 or TRBD2 (5 bases each). This CDR3 comprises 14 residues. The V end lost 5 bases, the J end lost 3 bases, and 11 bases lay between the germline ends. Germline V gene sequence: CDR1 SGHNT, CDR2 YENEEA. Here the CDR3 reads CASSPRGLYNEQFF. The CDR3 bases are TGTGCCAGCAGCCCCCGGGGCCTCTACAATGAGCAGTTCTTC.

This clone has a handful of counts. This sequence joins TRBV5-1 and TRBJ2-3, with a tentative D call TRBD2 (5 bases). Germline CDR1 reads SGHRS; CDR2 reads YFSETQ. This CDR3 contains 16 residues. Trimming removed 2 bases at V and 4 bases at J, with 17 bases between. The CDR3 spells CASSFWAPGSADTQYF. CDR3 sequence (DNA): TGCGCCAGCAGCTTTTGGGCCCCCGGTAGCGCAGATACGCAGTATTTT. Full variable domain (missing parts from reference TRBV5-1 and TRBJ2-3): KAGVTQTPRYLIKTRGQQVTLSCSPISGHRSVSWYQQTPGQGLQFLFEYFSETQRNKGNFPGRFSGRQFSNSRSEMNVSTLELGDSALYLCASSFWAPGSADTQYFGPGTRLTVL.

This clone was picked up a small number of times. The chain has TRBV6-8 and TRBJ2-2; tentative D call: TRBD1 (5 bases). The CDR3 consists of 16 residues. From germline, CDR1 is MNHGY and CDR2 SAAAGT. With 0 bases removed from V and 0 bases from J, the gap between germline ends came to 8 bases. The CDR3 reads CASSYSTVANTGELFF. The CDR3 DNA sequence: TGTGCCAGCAGTTACTCGACAGTAGCGAACACCGGGGAGCTGTTTTTT.

Only a few counts were recorded for this clone. This chain joins TRBV11-3 and TRBJ2-5; no clear D gene. V was cut by 2 bases and J by 5 bases, with 12 bases left in between. The length of the CDR3 is 14 residues. CDR1 is SGHNT and CDR2 is YENEEA in the germline V gene. CDR3 region: CASSLLAAGETQYF. CDR3 bases: TGTGCCAGCAGCTTATTGGCGGCCGGGGAGACCCAGTACTTC.

This clone was seen more than once but under ten times. The rearrangement uses TRBV6-8 and TRBJ2-7; 9 bases map to TRBD2. The CDR3 is made up of 14 amino acids. The V gene end was trimmed by 8 bases and the J gene end by 5 bases; junction bases not matched to a gene: 10. In germline, CDR1 is MNHGY, CDR2 SAAAGT. CDR3 nucleotide sequence: TGTGCCAGCGCCTTTCTTAGCGGGAGCCACGAGCAGTACTTC. Amino acid sequence: CASAFLSGSHEQYF.

V is TRBV6-8 and J is TRBJ2-4; 12 positions agree with TRBD2. Germline lookup yields CDR1 MNHGY and CDR2 SAAAGT. The CDR3 extends over 15 amino acids. Trimming removed 6 bases from V and 6 bases from J; junction bases left unmatched: 6. DNA of the CDR3: TGTGCCAGCAGCCAAAGGACTAGCGGGATAAACATTCAGTACTTC. Protein product: CASSQRTSGINIQYF.

Sample share makes this clone medium-sized. The chain uses TRBV11-3 and TRBJ1-2; 7 bases are shared with TRBD1. The CDR3 has 17 residues. J was trimmed by 5 bases and V by 2 bases; bases with no gene match: 14. Germline V gene lookup returns CDR1 SGHNT and CDR2 YENEEA. The CDR3 DNA follows: TGTGCCAGCAGCTTAACCCCCGGGGACAGTGTTAGGTATGGCTACACCTTC. Translation gives CASSLTPGDSVRYGYTF.

The chain couples TRBV18 to TRBJ1-2, with D unresolved. The CDR3 spans 15 residues. V lost 3 bases to trimming and J lost 2 bases, with 13 bases between them. Germline V gives CDR1 KGHSH, CDR2 LQKENI. CDR3 protein: CASSPPGSHNYGYTF. CDR3 bases: TGTGCCAGCTCACCTCCGGGCAGTCACAACTATGGCTACACCTTC.